A single sample gave rise to the 9 T cell receptor beta chains below, sequenced in a study of blood T cells in healthy people across ages. Combining a sample-barcoded 5' primer with a J-beta primer mix, a second PCR ran for roughly 7 to 12 cycles. TCRdb called the 5' RACE reads again in MiXCR, with one record for every CDR3 protein. Of 600,000 to 800,000 distinct CDR3 sequences listed, more than 45% are singletons. The source material was blood. The receptor set was obtained from an elderly woman in good health.

This clonotype was seen many times. This sequence joins TRBV5-5 and TRBJ2-5, with no clear D. The CDR3 contains 12 residues. Trimming removed 4 bases from V and 0 bases from J, with 4 bases in between. In germline, CDR1 is SGHKS, CDR2 YYEKEE (reference sequence). The DNA for the CDR3 is TGTGCCAGCAGCCCCAACCAAGAGACCCAGTACTTC. Residues: CASSPNQETQYF.

Details on this clonotype: A much larger clone lies one base from this, so it may be a read error. The chain is built from TRBV12-3 or TRBV12-4 and TRBJ2-5; D not resolved. The end of the DNA is better explained by TRBJ2-7, so the J call may be wrong. This CDR3 contains 15 residues. Here the CDR3 reads CARRSQGQGTYEQYF. The CDR3 DNA is TGTGCCCGCAGATCTCAAGGGCAAGGGACCTACGAGCAGTACTTC.

This clonotype occurred a few times. V is TRBV29-1 and J is TRBJ2-1, with 8 bases aligning to TRBD2. After removal of 1 base from V and 6 bases from J, the junction contained 11 bases not matched to a gene. The CDR3 contains 16 residues. The germline CDR1 and CDR2 sequences are SQVTM and ANQGSEA. The CDR3 here is CSVEALRGGPLNEQFF. The CDR3 DNA reads as TGCAGCGTTGAAGCTCTTCGGGGGGGCCCACTCAATGAGCAGTTCTTC.

This clonotype showed up many times. J is TRBJ1-2 and V is TRBV20-1; 8 bases align to TRBD1. J was trimmed by 4 bases and V by 6 bases; bases with no gene match: 4. The CDR3 is made up of 12 amino acids. CDR1 is DFQATT, CDR2 SNEGSKA, per germline (reference sequence). The DNA for the CDR3 is TGCAGTGCAAGACAGGGGACCTATGGCTACACCTTC. Its protein is CSARQGTYGYTF.

The chain couples TRBV6-5 to TRBJ1-1, with no clear D. Trimming removed 9 bases from V and 4 bases from J, with 9 bases in between. Germline-derived CDR1 and CDR2 are MNHEY and SVGAGI. This CDR3 contains 11 residues. This CDR3 is CASRYGTEAFF. The DNA for the CDR3 is TGTGCCAGTAGATACGGCACTGAAGCTTTCTTT.

This clonotype was detected a few times. The CDR3 DNA reads TGTGCCAGCAGTCCGGGCGGGGGTACGGGCTACACCTTC. This gives the protein CASSPGGGTGYTF. The J gene is TRBJ1-2, the V gene TRBV12-3 or TRBV12-4, with D perhaps TRBD1 (5 bases). V lost 5 bases to trimming and J lost 8 bases, with 15 bases between them. The CDR3 spans 13 residues.

This clonotype was counted at least ten times. The chain has TRBV5-1 and TRBJ2-3; perhaps D is TRBD1 or TRBD2 (5 bases each). Germline V lookup: CDR1 SGHRS, CDR2 YFSETQ. This CDR3 region has 14 residues. Trimming shortened V by 3 bases and J by 2 bases, and 10 bases separated the two germline ends. The DNA of the CDR3 is TGCGCCAGCAGCTGGGGGACGACCACAGATACGCAGTATTTT. Amino acid sequence: CASSWGTTTDTQYF.

This clonotype was counted only a few times. This chain connects TRBV12-3 or TRBV12-4 to TRBJ2-3; possibly TRBD1 or TRBD2 for D (5 bases each). The CDR3 covers 14 residues. V lost 7 bases, J lost 0 bases, and 11 bases lay in between. The CDR3 nucleotides are TGTGCCAGCACTACCTGGGGGAGCACAGATACGCAGTATTTT. This gives the protein CASTTWGSTDTQYF.

This clonotype was detected a few times. A much larger clonotype is one base distant, so this may be a read error. The CDR3 loop reads CAIAFVAGGHNGQFF. The CDR3 DNA sequence: TGTGCCATCGCCTTCGTAGCGGGAGGGCACAATGGGCAGTTCTTC. The chain combines TRBV10-3 with TRBJ2-1; TRBD2 matches 11 bases. This CDR3 contains 15 residues. Germline V gene data show CDR1 as ENHRY and CDR2 as SYGVKD.